This entry describes one TCR beta chain. This entry comes from a study of blood T cell repertoires in COVID-19. Study information: The United States, Italy and Spain provided the acute and convalescent COVID-19 samples. The cDNA or gDNA used as material had been derived from T cells, B-cell-depleted T cells, or PBMCs.

In the study's own analysis: Researchers report that nucleated cell counts were estimated from reference gene primer amplification. The data were produced by immunoSEQ multiplex PCR, yet TCRdb's version contains in-frame clones alone and is incomplete. V, J and clone size are those of that table, while D and trimming were read from the DNA. Of 150,000 to 180,000 clones in the sample, 91% were seen once. Source material: peripheral blood. The receptor's source is a man in his forties or fifties with acute or convalescent COVID-19.

CDR3 DNA: TGTGCCAGCAGTACATGGACAGGGGACTATGGCTACACCTTC. Translating it yields CASSTWTGDYGYTF. The rearrangement joins TRBV28 to TRBJ1-2; 9 nucleotides agree with TRBD1. Germline CDR1 and CDR2: MDHEN and SYDVKM. Germline trimming cut 5 bases from V and 3 bases from J; bases unmatched to any gene: 4. CDR3 length: 14 residues.